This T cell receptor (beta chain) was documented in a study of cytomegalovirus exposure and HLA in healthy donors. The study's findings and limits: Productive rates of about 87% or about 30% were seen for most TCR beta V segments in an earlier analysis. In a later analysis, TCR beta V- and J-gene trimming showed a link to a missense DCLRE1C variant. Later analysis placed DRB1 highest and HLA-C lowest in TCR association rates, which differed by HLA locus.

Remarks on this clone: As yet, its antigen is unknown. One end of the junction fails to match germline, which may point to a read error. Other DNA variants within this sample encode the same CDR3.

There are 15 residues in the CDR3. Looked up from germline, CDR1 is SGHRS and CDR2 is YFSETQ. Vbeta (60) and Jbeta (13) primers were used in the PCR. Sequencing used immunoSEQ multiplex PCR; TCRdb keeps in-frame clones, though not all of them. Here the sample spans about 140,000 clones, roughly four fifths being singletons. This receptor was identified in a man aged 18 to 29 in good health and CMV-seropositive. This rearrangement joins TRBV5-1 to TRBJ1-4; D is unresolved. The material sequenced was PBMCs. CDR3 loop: CASSLTVTNSEKLFF. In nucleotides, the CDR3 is TGCGCCAGCAGCTTGACGGTAACAAACAGTGAAAAGCTGTTTTTT. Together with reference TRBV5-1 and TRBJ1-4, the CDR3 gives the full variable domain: KAGVTQTPRYLIKTRGQQVTLSCSPISGHRSVSWYQQTPGQGLQFLFEYFSETQRNKGNFPGRFSGRQFSNSRSEMNVSTLELGDSALYLCASSLTVTNSEKLFFGSGTQLSVL.